This is a list of T cell receptor beta chains from one sample in a study of cytomegalovirus exposure and HLA in healthy donors. Repertoires were generated with immunoSEQ multiplex PCR, while TCRdb's copy carries only in-frame clones and drops some. The table includes some 190,000 clones, about four fifths detected once. The material sequenced was PBMCs. These receptors all stem from a young man in good health and CMV-seropositive. The CDR3 runs from the conserved cysteine through the conserved F or W. A D gene is named only where the DNA matches it firmly. Size is omitted from some rows. Given values are once, few, many or a class for expanded clones.

>-|16|TRBJ2-7|TRBV6-5|-
TGTGCCAGCACTTATGCCCTAGCAACTGCCTCCTACGAGCAGTACTTC
CASTYALATASYEQYF
>-|15|TRBJ1-1|TRBV28|-
TGTGCCAGCAGGTCGAGGGATGTGAGGCTCACTGAAGCTTTCTTT
CASRSRDVRLTEAFF
>-|15|TRBJ2-7|TRBV28|TRBD1
TGTGCCAGCACCTCGGGACAGGGGAGCTCCTACGAGCAGTACTTC
CASTSGQGSSYEQYF
>-|17|TRBJ2-1|TRBV11-2|TRBD1
TGTGCCAGCAGCTTGGAGCGAGGGACAGGGGGGCACAATGAGCAGTTCTTC
CASSLERGTGGHNEQFF
>-|18|TRBJ2-1|TRBV5-6|TRBD1
TGTGCCAGCAGCTTGGGAGAGGGACAGGGGAGGGCCTACAATGAGCAGTTCTTC
CASSLGEGQGRAYNEQFF
>few|15|TRBJ2-7|TRBV7-9|TRBD2
TGTGCCAGCAGCTTAGTGCGGGGGGGCTCCTACGAGCAGTACTTC
CASSLVRGGSYEQYF
>-|16|TRBJ2-1|TRBV7-2|-
TGTGCCAGCAGCTCCCTATCTAGCGAGAGGAGGAATGAGCAGTTCTTC
CASSSLSSERRNEQFF
>-|13|TRBJ2-7|TRBV30|TRBD1
TGTGCCTGGAGTAGGGGGCTCACCTACGAGCAGTACTTC
CAWSRGLTYEQYF
>-|13|TRBJ2-1|TRBV6-5|-
TGTGCCAGCAGTTACGGCCCCTACAATGAGCAGTTCTTC
CASSYGPYNEQFF
>-|18|TRBJ1-5|TRBV5-6|TRBD1
TGTGCCAGCAGCTTGAGGCGGGACAGCCTCCTTAGCAATCAGCCCCAGCATTTT
CASSLRRDSLLSNQPQHF
>-|12|TRBJ1-5|TRBV6-5|-
TGTGCCACCGGGACAAATAATCAGCCCCAGCATTTT
CATGTNNQPQHF
>few|16|TRBJ2-5|TRBV5-1|TRBD2
TGCGCCAGCAGCTTTGGAGCGGGGGTCCTCCAAGAGACCCAGTACTTC
CASSFGAGVLQETQYF
>-|15|TRBJ1-1|TRBV7-9|TRBD1
TGTGCCAGCAGCTTAAGACAGGGAGTGAGCACTGAAGCTTTCTTT
CASSLRQGVSTEAFF
>-|14|TRBJ2-1|TRBV7-9|TRBD2
TGTGCCAGCAGCTTAGCCGGACTAGCTAGTGAGCAGTTCTTC
CASSLAGLASEQFF
>-|17|TRBJ2-1|TRBV4-2|TRBD1
TGTGCCAGCAGCCTAACAGGGGGGACTGGGGGATACAATGAGCAGTTCTTC
CASSLTGGTGGYNEQFF
>-|16|TRBJ1-2|TRBV5-1|-
TGCGCCAGCAGCCTTGGGACTGCTGTCCTGAACTATGGCTACACCTTC
CASSLGTAVLNYGYTF
>-|16|TRBJ2-5|TRBV4-3|TRBD1
TGCGCCAGCAGCCAAGATTGGGGACAGGGACGAGAGACCCAGTACTTC
CASSQDWGQGRETQYF
>-|18|TRBJ1-1|TRBV28|-
TGTGCCAGCAGTTTATTTACCCTACGGGCGGGAGTGGACACTGAAGCTTTCTTT
CASSLFTLRAGVDTEAFF
>-|14|TRBJ1-6|TRBV11-1|-
TGTGCCAGCGCGTCCGGGTCCTATAATTCACCCCTCCACTTT
CASASGSYNSPLHF
>-|17|TRBJ2-1|TRBV10-3|TRBD2
TGTGCCATCAGTGTAGCAGGCGGGGGGTTTACCTACAATGAGCAGTTCTTC
CAISVAGGGFTYNEQFF
>few|13|TRBJ2-7|TRBV5-6|-
TGTGCCAGCAGCACCGGGAGAGCCTACGAGCAGTACTTC
CASSTGRAYEQYF
>-|11|TRBJ2-6|TRBV30|TRBD2
TGTGCCTCTGGGGGGGGCAACGTCCTGACTTTC
CASGGGNVLTF
>-|13|TRBJ2-6|TRBV6-5|-
-
CASSSSGANVLTF
>-|18|TRBJ2-5|TRBV18|TRBD1
TGTGCCAGCTCACCGACCTCTCATCGACAGGGAGAAAAGGAGACCCAGTACTTC
CASSPTSHRQGEKETQYF
>-|15|TRBJ2-1|TRBV6-6|TRBD2
TGTGCCAGCAGTTCCACTAGCGGGGCCAACAATGAGCAGTTCTTC
CASSSTSGANNEQFF
>-|13|TRBJ1-2|TRBV5-4|-
TGTGCCAGCAGCTTGGCGCCAGGGGACGGCTACACCTTC
CASSLAPGDGYTF
>-|20|TRBJ1-6|TRBV30|-
TGTGCCTGGAGTGTAATATCGGGGTTTGGATATGACTCCTATAATTCACCCCTCCACTTT
CAWSVISGFGYDSYNSPLHF
>once|17|TRBJ1-1|TRBV28|-
TGTGCCAGCAGTTTTGACAGGCGGGGGATATCCGTCGCCAAAGCTTTCTTT
CASSFDRRGISVAKAFF
>few|13|TRBJ2-7|TRBV29-1|-
TGCAGCGTTGCCGGACACTACACCTACGAGCAGTACTTC
CSVAGHYTYEQYF
>once|12|TRBJ2-1|TRBV10-3|-
TGTGCCATCAGTGTAGGTTCGGGTGAGCAGTTCTTC
CAISVGSGEQFF
>few|14|TRBJ1-2|TRBV6-5|-
TGTGCCAGCACACCGGGGGGAGCTAACTATGGCTACACCTTC
CASTPGGANYGYTF
>few|14|TRBJ1-2|TRBV11-2|-
TGTGCCAGCAGCTTGTTAGGGGCTGATGGTGGCTACACCTTC
CASSLLGADGGYTF
>few|14|TRBJ1-1|TRBV19|TRBD1
TGTGCCAGTAACCCGGGACAGGTGAGGACTGAAGCTTTCTTT
CASNPGQVRTEAFF
>few|13|TRBJ2-1|TRBV6-5|-
TGTGCCAGCAGACACCGGCTAGGACTGGAGCAGTTCTTC
CASRHRLGLEQFF
>-|11|TRBJ1-1|TRBV7-9|TRBD1
TGTTCCAGCAGTTCCGGACAGGGTGGGCTCTTT
CSSSSGQGGLF
>-|17|TRBJ2-3|TRBV28|-
TGTGCCAGCAGTTTCATACCCGGGATTAGGGGCACAGATACGCAGTATTTT
CASSFIPGIRGTDTQYF
>-|15|TRBJ2-1|TRBV7-2|TRBD2
TGTGCCAGCAGCTCCCGACTAGCGGGGGGCGGGGCGCAGTTCTTC
CASSSRLAGGGAQFF
>-|14|TRBJ2-3|TRBV5-1|TRBD1
TGCGCCAGCAGCCCCGGACAGGGGAGAGATACGCAGTATTTT
CASSPGQGRDTQYF
>-|14|TRBJ1-1|TRBV7-2|TRBD1
TGTGCCAGCAGCCCGGACAGGTTGGGGACTGAAGCTTTCTTT
CASSPDRLGTEAFF
>-|14|TRBJ2-1|TRBV27|-
TGTGCCAGCAGTCCCCTGGGCCGGAACAATGAGCAGTTCTTC
CASSPLGRNNEQFF
>once|13|TRBJ2-4|TRBV7-2|-
TGTGCCAGCAGCTTACCCGGAGAAAACATTCAGTACTTC
CASSLPGENIQYF
>-|14|TRBJ2-7|TRBV15|TRBD2
TGTGCCACCAGCAGAAGGGCGGGAGTCTACGAGCAGTACTTC
CATSRRAGVYEQYF
>once|14|TRBJ2-5|TRBV5-4|-
TGTGCCAGCAGCCAGGGACTCCGTCAAGAGACCCAGTACTTC
CASSQGLRQETQYF
>few|14|TRBJ1-2|TRBV30|TRBD1
TGTGCCTGGAGTACGACAGGGGTTAACTATGGCTACACCTTC
CAWSTTGVNYGYTF
>-|17|TRBJ2-1|TRBV21-1|-
TGTGCCAGCAGCAAAGCGCGGGGCAGGGGGTATCGCAATGAGCAGTTCTTC
CASSKARGRGYRNEQFF